A selection of T cell receptor beta chains follows, all from one sample in a study of blood T cell repertoires in COVID-19. Repertoires were generated with immunoSEQ multiplex PCR, while TCRdb's copy carries only in-frame clones and drops some. The data contain 120,000 or so clones, approximately 79% of them singletons. Material for sequencing was peripheral blood. The origin of the receptors is a woman aged 80 or over with active or convalescent COVID-19. Each CDR3 is given without its conserved first and last residue.

V gene,J gene,CDR3 protein
TRBV12-3/TRBV12-4,TRBJ2-5,ASSALAEETQY
TRBV28,TRBJ1-5,ASTGDIMGYQPQH
TRBV7-3,TRBJ2-1,ASSSKPGLAVYEQF
TRBV10-3,TRBJ2-7,AISESTSREQY
TRBV18,TRBJ2-5,ASSPPRGAETQY
TRBV7-8,TRBJ1-5,ASSPRTGGYQPQH
TRBV19,TRBJ1-1,ASSPGVDRVYAEAF
TRBV30,TRBJ2-3,AWSSTSVRGDTQY
TRBV5-1,TRBJ2-3,ASSTGGRGLGDTQY
TRBV4-1,TRBJ2-1,ASSRSGSVSEQF
TRBV4-2,TRBJ2-3,ASSPERAQGVLLNGGTDTQY
TRBV7-9,TRBJ2-5,ASSFLTSQETQY
TRBV12-3/TRBV12-4,TRBJ1-4,ASSARQGAKLF
TRBV2,TRBJ2-7,ASSEGAGGGYEQY
TRBV4-2,TRBJ1-3,ASSQGRAESGNTIY
TRBV3-1/TRBV3-2,TRBJ1-1,ASSQGRRGTEAF
TRBV18,TRBJ1-2,ASSPAGHHYGYT
TRBV4-2,TRBJ2-3,ASSQDRRGSPDTQY
TRBV9,TRBJ1-4,ASSEGGTGNEKLF
TRBV19,TRBJ2-1,ASSIGSGGPGDEQF
TRBV5-6,TRBJ2-7,ASRRGIWREDEQY
TRBV19,TRBJ2-4,AAAQGAPGRNIQY
TRBV4-1,TRBJ2-7,ASSPGGPYEQY
TRBV3-1/TRBV3-2,TRBJ2-7,ASSSGLAFYEQY
TRBV5-1,TRBJ2-5,ASSSPGPWREGETQY
TRBV6-2/TRBV6-3,TRBJ2-7,ASSDQLPGQGYEQY
TRBV2,TRBJ2-5,ASRERGGTETQY
TRBV28,TRBJ2-5,ASSLGRGGQETQY
TRBV6-1,TRBJ2-7,ASSEAGYY
TRBV7-2,TRBJ1-2,ASSPTTGLNYGYT
TRBV6-2/TRBV6-3,TRBJ2-2,ASSYEAGGPNTGELF